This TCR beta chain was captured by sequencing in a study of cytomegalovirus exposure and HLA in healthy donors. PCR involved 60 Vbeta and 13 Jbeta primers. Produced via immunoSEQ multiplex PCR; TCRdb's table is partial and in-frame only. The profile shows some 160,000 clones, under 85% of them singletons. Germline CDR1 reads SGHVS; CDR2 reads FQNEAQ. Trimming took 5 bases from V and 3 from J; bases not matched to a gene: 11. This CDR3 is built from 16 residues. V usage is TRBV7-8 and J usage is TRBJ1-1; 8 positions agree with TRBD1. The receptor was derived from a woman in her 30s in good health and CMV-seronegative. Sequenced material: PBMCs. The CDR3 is CASSTTPGQVDTEAFF. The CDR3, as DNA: TGTGCCAGCAGCACTACACCGGGACAGGTTGACACTGAAGCTTTCTTT.